These 5 T cell receptor beta chains were sequenced from one sample in a study of T-cell memory formation after mild COVID-19. TCRdb re-analysed the 5' RACE reads in MiXCR, keeping a single row per CDR3 protein. The table lists about 250,000 distinct CDR3 sequences, approximately 18% of them singletons, with approximately 22% in the top ten. The sample was PBMCs or a T cell subset sorted from them (not recorded which). Every receptor here comes from a man aged 18 to 30 who had mild COVID-19 (a few samples of this study predate the infection). Cell type and time point are not known.

This sequence joins TRBV19 and TRBJ2-1; possible D gene TRBD1, 5 bases. Germline V CDR1 and CDR2: LNHDA, SQIVND (reference sequence). The V and J ends lost 10 bases and 6 bases respectively, with 10 bases between them. The CDR3 contains 11 residues. CDR3 loop: CAIRDGNEQFF. CDR3 in DNA: TGTGCCATCAGGGATGGCAATGAGCAGTTCTTC.

The chain recombines TRBV6-2 or TRBV6-3 with TRBJ2-3; the match to TRBD2 covers 7 bases. CDR1 and CDR2 from the germline V gene are MNHEY and SVGEGT. V dropped 4 bases and J dropped 2; count of bases not matched to a gene: 15. CDR3 length equals 18 residues. CDR3 amino acids: CASSSGGGELDLTDTQYF. CDR3 coding DNA: TGTGCCAGCAGTTCGGGAGGCGGGGAGCTCGATCTCACAGATACGCAGTATTTT.

The CDR3 DNA follows: TGTGCCAGCAGTCCGTTTGGAGGTTTCGGTGGCTACACCTTC. Amino acids: CASSPFGGFGGYTF. This sequence joins TRBV6-5 and TRBJ1-2; D remains unclear. V was shortened by 5 bases and J by 7 bases, with 17 bases between the two germline ends. Germline loops: CDR1 MNHEY, CDR2 SVGAGI. The CDR3 has 14 amino acids.

The V and J genes are TRBV7-2 and TRBJ1-1; the match to TRBD1 covers 9 bases. CDR1 and CDR2 from the germline V gene are SGHTA and FQGNSA. The ends lost 6 bases at V and 6 bases at J; junction bases unmatched: 14. The CDR3 extends over 16 amino acids. The CDR3 DNA follows: TGTGCCAGCAGAGTCCTGTTCGGGACAGGGATCTCTGAAGCTTTCTTT. Translated: CASRVLFGTGISEAFF.

This clonotype occurred a few times. The chain has TRBV6-2 or TRBV6-3 and TRBJ2-7, with D possibly matching TRBD2 (6 bases). V was pared by 8 bases and J by 3 bases, with 17 bases between. The CDR3 loop spans 14 amino acids. Germline CDR1 and CDR2: MNHEY and SVGEGT. CDR3 in amino acids: CASSEGLRIYEQYF. CDR3 coding DNA: TGTGCCAGCTCGGAGGGACTTAGGATCTACGAGCAGTACTTC.